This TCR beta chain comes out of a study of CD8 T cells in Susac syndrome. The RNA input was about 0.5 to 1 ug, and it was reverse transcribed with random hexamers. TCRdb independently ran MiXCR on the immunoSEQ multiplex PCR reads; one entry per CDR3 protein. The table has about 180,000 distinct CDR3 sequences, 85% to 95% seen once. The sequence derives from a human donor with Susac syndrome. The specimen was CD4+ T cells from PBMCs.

The CDR3 loop reads CASSSVLTSGRDRNEQFF. DNA of the CDR3: TGTGCCAGCAGTTCCGTCCTGACTAGCGGGAGAGATCGCAATGAGCAGTTCTTC. The chain uses TRBV6-5 and TRBJ2-1; 12 bases are a match to TRBD2. The CDR3 consists of 18 residues. V lost 4 bases and J lost 6; bases outside the gene matches: 13. CDR1 is MNHEY, CDR2 SVGAGI, per germline.